This passage covers 15 T cell receptor beta chains from one sample sequenced in a study of T-cell memory formation after mild COVID-19. TCRdb called the 5' RACE reads again in MiXCR, with one record for every CDR3 protein. The sample gives about 610,000 distinct CDR3 sequences, 15% to 20% of which show up once; about 8.6% is in the top ten. The sequenced material came from PBMCs or a T cell subset sorted from them (not recorded which). Receptors were obtained from an adult woman who had mild COVID-19 (a few samples of this study predate the infection). Cell type and time point are not known.

This clonotype was counted a few times. V usage is TRBV30 and J usage is TRBJ1-1; 7 positions match TRBD1. The V gene's germline CDR1 is GTSNPN and CDR2 SVGIG (reference sequence). This CDR3 region has 16 residues. The J segment lost 1 base and the V segment lost 0 bases, leaving 8 bases of the junction unmatched. The CDR3 sequence: CAWSVFVTGANTEAFF. The CDR3 DNA reads TGTGCCTGGAGTGTATTTGTAACAGGGGCGAACACTGAAGCTTTCTTT.

This clonotype showed up just a few times. This chain links TRBV5-1 with TRBJ2-3, with 14 bases aligning to TRBD2. CDR3 length: 18 amino acids. Trimming took 4 bases from V and 0 from J; bases not matched to a gene: 7. CDR1 is SGHRS and CDR2 is YFSETQ in the germline V gene. The chain's CDR3 is CASSTTSGRAVSTDTQYF. CDR3 coding DNA: TGCGCCAGCAGCACGACTAGCGGGAGGGCCGTGAGCACAGATACGCAGTATTTT.

V and J are TRBV24-1 and TRBJ2-2; a weak D match, TRBD1 (5 bases). The CDR3 is 15 amino acids. The ends were cut back, 5 bases at V and 4 bases at J, with 13 bases in the middle. In germline, CDR1 is KGHDR, CDR2 SFDVKD. The CDR3 region is CATSGGREVTGELFF. For the CDR3, the DNA is TGTGCCACCAGTGGGGGCAGGGAAGTCACCGGGGAGCTGTTTTTT.

There are a few counts of this clonotype. The chain employs TRBV7-8 and TRBJ2-7; the match to TRBD1 covers 9 bases. This CDR3 spans 17 amino acids. The junction had 11 bases not matched to a gene; V was cut back by 5 bases and J by 0 bases. CDR1 SGHVS and CDR2 FQNEAQ come from the germline V gene. The CDR3 protein is CASSPAQRDRVSYEQYF. Written as DNA, the CDR3 is TGTGCCAGCAGCCCGGCGCAGCGGGACAGGGTCTCCTACGAGCAGTACTTC.

In its sample, this clonotype was seen a few times. The chain combines TRBV10-3 with TRBJ1-4; 9 positions agree with TRBD1. The germline CDR1 and CDR2 sequences are ENHRY and SYGVKD. V lost 10 bases to trimming and J lost 8 bases; unmatched junction nucleotides: 26. This CDR3 is built from 19 residues. The CDR3 DNA reads TGTGCCACCTCCGGGACAGGGCACAAGGAAGATCACCCGGGGGAAAAACTGTTTTTT. It translates to CATSGTGHKEDHPGEKLFF.

This clonotype was detected a few times. The chain has TRBV6-6 and TRBJ2-1; D remains unclear. V lost 2 bases and J lost 4, with 15 bases in between. The germline V gene has CDR1 MNHNY and CDR2 SVGAGI (reference sequence). The CDR3 sequence is 16 residues long. CDR3 nucleotide sequence: TGTGCCAGCAGTTACCTCCGGCGTGAATGGTACAATGAGCAGTTCTTC. Translation: CASSYLRREWYNEQFF.

The table lists this clonotype with a few counts. The chain combines TRBV7-3 with TRBJ2-3, with 9 nucleotides matching TRBD2. The CDR3 loop spans 15 amino acids. V was clipped by 5 bases and J by 1 base; unmatched bases: 4. CDR1 and CDR2 (germline): SGHTA, FQGTGA. In DNA, the CDR3 is TGTGCCAGCAGCCCCACTAGCGGGCGCACAGATACGCAGTATTTT. It codes for CASSPTSGRTDTQYF.

This chain joins TRBV5-1 and TRBJ1-2; possible D gene TRBD1, 6 bases. Per the germline V gene, CDR1 is SGHRS and CDR2 is YFSETQ. The germline V and J ends were trimmed by 6 bases and 3 bases, with 21 bases remaining between them. This CDR3 comprises 16 residues. CDR3 sequence (DNA): TGCGCCAGCACCCTGCGCGGGCCAGGGGCGGACTATGGCTACACCTTC. Its translation is CASTLRGPGADYGYTF. The full variable domain, completed using reference TRBV5-1 and TRBJ1-2, is KAGVTQTPRYLIKTRGQQVTLSCSPISGHRSVSWYQQTPGQGLQFLFEYFSETQRNKGNFPGRFSGRQFSNSRSEMNVSTLELGDSALYLCASTLRGPGADYGYTFGSGTRLTVV.

V gene TRBV6-1 combines with J gene TRBJ1-5; the D gene is possibly TRBD1 (5 bases). The germline CDR1 and CDR2 sequences are MNHNS and SASEGT. The V and J ends lost 1 base and 6 bases respectively, with 19 bases between them. This CDR3 contains 17 residues. DNA for the CDR3: TGTGCCAGCAGTGAAGGTCTTCCCAGGGCGGGGGGTCAGCCCCAGCATTTT. Its translation: CASSEGLPRAGGQPQHF.

The V and J genes are TRBV7-2 and TRBJ2-3; 14 bases map to TRBD2. Germline CDR1 reads SGHTA; CDR2 reads FQGNSA. V dropped 4 bases and J dropped 3; count of bases not matched to a gene: 6. CDR3 length equals 17 residues. CDR3 DNA sequence: TGTGCCAGCAGCTCAAGACTAGCGGGGGGGCATACAGATACGCAGTATTTT. Translation: CASSSRLAGGHTDTQYF.

V usage is TRBV29-1 and J usage is TRBJ1-4; D call uncertain. Germline loops: CDR1 SQVTM, CDR2 ANQGSEA. The ends were cut back, 6 bases at V and 3 bases at J, with 11 bases in the middle. The CDR3 is 13 amino acids. The CDR3 bases are TGCAGCGTCGCAAGTGTGGCTAATGAAAAACTGTTTTTT. Translation gives CSVASVANEKLFF.

This clonotype has more than one count but fewer than ten. The V gene is TRBV12-3 or TRBV12-4, the J gene TRBJ1-5, with 7 bases lining up with TRBD1. The trim removed 6 bases at V and 9 bases at J, leaving 11 bases unmatched. The CDR3 consists of 14 residues. CDR3 sequence: CASSPGTALGPQHF. The DNA for the CDR3 is TGTGCCAGCAGCCCTGGGACAGCCCTAGGGCCCCAGCATTTT.

V usage is TRBV20-1 and J usage is TRBJ2-7; 8 positions match TRBD2. Germline values: CDR1 DFQATT, CDR2 SNEGSKA (reference sequence). V gave up 5 bases and J gave up 5 bases; unmatched junction bases: 11. CDR3 length: 14 residues. CDR3 in DNA: TGCAGTGCTGGCCAAGGACTAGCTCGGGACGAGCAGTACTTC. It is translated as CSAGQGLARDEQYF.

V and J are TRBV4-1 and TRBJ1-2; possibly TRBD1 for D (5 bases). V lost 0 bases and J lost 8, with 16 bases in between. Germline V lookup: CDR1 MGHRA, CDR2 YSYEKL. This CDR3 comprises 15 residues. CDR3 sequence (DNA): TGCGCCAGCAGCCAAGATTGGGAGCCCGGGGGAGGCTACACCTTC. Translation gives CASSQDWEPGGGYTF.

This clonotype was recorded many times. This chain connects TRBV4-3 to TRBJ2-7; D is possibly TRBD1 (5 bases). Trimming removed 0 bases from V and 6 bases from J, with 12 bases in between. The CDR3 spans 14 residues. The V gene's germline CDR1 is LGHNA and CDR2 YSLEER. CDR3 DNA: TGCGCCAGCAGCCAAGATTCCAGGGTCAGCGAGCAGTACTTC. Translating it yields CASSQDSRVSEQYF.